The 11 T cell receptor beta chains given below trace back to one sample, sequenced in a study of beta chain features in type 1 diabetes. cDNA synthesis used the whole RNA isolate, giving expressed TCRB sequences. Repertoires were generated with immunoSEQ multiplex PCR, while TCRdb's copy carries only in-frame clones and drops some. The table has about 150,000 clones, 48% seen once. The sequenced material came from Tregs from blood. These TCRs come from a man aged 18 to 29 in good health.

For the CDR3, the DNA is TGTGCCAGCAGCTTCGGGAGGCAGTACAATGAGCAGTTCTTC. This codes for CASSFGRQYNEQFF. The J gene is TRBJ2-1, the V gene TRBV11-1; TRBD2 matches at 7 bases. Germline lookup yields CDR1 SGHAT and CDR2 FQDESV (reference sequence). CDR3 length: 14 residues. The trim removed 3 bases at V and 4 bases at J, leaving 3 bases unmatched.

The V gene is TRBV19, the J gene TRBJ1-5; D is perhaps TRBD1 (6 bases). This CDR3 is built from 17 residues. Germline loops: CDR1 LNHDA, CDR2 SQIVND (reference sequence). V lost 4 bases and J 8 bases, leaving 24 bases between the germline ends. The CDR3 spells CASSRDRDTIVWEPQHF. DNA for the CDR3: TGTGCCAGTAGTAGAGACCGGGACACCATCGTGTGGGAGCCCCAGCATTTT. Variable domain in full (rest from reference TRBV19 and TRBJ1-5): DGGITQSPKYLFRKEGQNVTLSCEQNLNHDAMYWYRQDPGQGLRLIYYSQIVNDFQKGDIAEGYSVSREKKESFPLTVTSAQKNPTAFYLCASSRDRDTIVWEPQHFGDGTRLSIL.

In its sample, this clone was seen a few times. The CDR3 region has the DNA TGTGCCAGCAGTTTGGGACAGGGAGCCATCACTGGGGCCAACGTCCTGACTTTC. It is translated as CASSLGQGAITGANVLTF. The chain couples TRBV28 to TRBJ2-6; TRBD1 matches 9 bases. The V segment lost 3 bases and the J segment 2 bases; nucleotides outside the gene matches: 8. This CDR3 region has 18 residues. Germline V lookup: CDR1 MDHEN, CDR2 SYDVKM.

The rearrangement links TRBV15 to TRBJ1-4; D unresolved. Trimming removed 3 bases from V and 7 bases from J, with 12 bases in between. There are 14 residues in the CDR3. Germline CDR1 LNHNV, CDR2 YYDKDF (reference sequence). The CDR3 DNA reads as TGTGCCACCAGCAGCCGGGGTTTATCTGAAAAACTGTTTTTT. Its translation is CATSSRGLSEKLFF.

The genes are TRBV4-3 and TRBJ1-4; D is ambiguous. The ends were cut back, 1 base at V and 6 bases at J, with 12 bases in the middle. Germline CDR1 reads LGHNA; CDR2 reads YSLEER. The CDR3 loop spans 15 amino acids. CDR3 residues: CASSQGAGADEKLFF. The CDR3 DNA sequence: TGCGCCAGCAGCCAAGGGGCAGGAGCGGATGAAAAACTGTTTTTT.

The J gene is TRBJ2-3, the V gene TRBV9; D unresolved. The germline V gene encodes CDR1 SGDLS and CDR2 YYNGEE. The CDR3 is made up of 13 amino acids. The V gene lost 4 bases and the J gene lost 1 base, with 7 bases spanning the gap. CDR3 region: CASSSAGTDTQYF. The CDR3 nucleotides are TGTGCCAGCAGCTCCGCGGGCACAGATACGCAGTATTTT.

The genes are TRBV28 and TRBJ2-7, with TRBD1 as a possible D gene (6 bases). Trimming pared 2 bases from V and 6 bases from J, leaving 8 bases between. Per the germline V gene, CDR1 is MDHEN and CDR2 is SYDVKM. The CDR3 spans 12 residues. CDR3 sequence reads: CASSLQGFEQYF. The CDR3 coding sequence is TGTGCCAGCAGTTTACAGGGGTTCGAGCAGTACTTC.

This chain joins TRBV7-3 and TRBJ2-1, with TRBD1 matching over 10 bases. This CDR3 has 15 residues. Germline CDR1 and CDR2: SGHTA and FQGTGA. With V trimmed by 0 bases and J by 4 bases, 0 bases remained unmatched. The CDR3 bases are TGTGCCAGCAGCTTAACGGGACAGGGGTACAATGAGCAGTTCTTC. Encoded protein: CASSLTGQGYNEQFF.

This clone was seen only once. The chain has TRBV5-6 and TRBJ2-7, with D possibly TRBD1 on 5 matching bases. This CDR3 has 14 residues. V lost 3 bases, J lost 2 bases, and 12 bases lay in between. Germline V gives CDR1 SGHDT, CDR2 YYEEEE. In DNA form, the CDR3 reads TGTGCCAGCAGCTGGGGCGTAACTCCCTACGAGCAGTACTTC. Encoded protein: CASSWGVTPYEQYF.

The chain is built from TRBV10-3 and TRBJ1-3; TRBD1 agrees at 7 bases. This CDR3 region has 12 residues. CDR1 and CDR2 from the germline V gene are ENHRY and SYGVKD. The V and J ends lost 7 bases and 4 bases, in that order; junction bases with no gene match: 1. The CDR3 spells CAIKTGGNTIYF. CDR3 DNA sequence: TGTGCCATCAAGACAGGGGGAAACACCATATATTTT.

The J gene is TRBJ2-7, the V gene TRBV5-6, with 7 nucleotides matching TRBD1. The V segment lost 0 bases and the J segment 5 bases; nucleotides outside the gene matches: 5. Germline CDR1 and CDR2: SGHDT and YYEEEE. The length of the CDR3 is 14 residues. The CDR3 loop reads CASSLGDRAHEQYF. DNA for the CDR3: TGTGCCAGCAGCTTGGGTGACAGGGCCCACGAGCAGTACTTC.